This T cell receptor (beta chain) was found in a study of monozygotic twins with inflammatory bowel disease. Broader study findings: Lower TCRbeta diversity (inverse Simpson) was seen in IBD patients than in healthy co-twins.

With respect to this clonotype: The antigen is undetermined.

An approximately 2.5 ml blood sample was drawn per donor. After re-calling the 5' RACE reads, TCRdb lists one entry per CDR3 protein, DNA absent. This repertoire includes approximately 100,000 distinct CDR3 sequences. The CDR3 totals 18 residues. The germline gives CDR1 LNHNV, CDR2 YYDKDF (reference sequence). The clonotype originates from a human donor with ulcerative colitis or Crohn's disease, or a healthy co-twin of an affected twin (not recorded which). The chain joins TRBV15 to TRBJ1-2; TCRdb names TRBD1, which stays unverified in the absence of DNA. The sample comprised blood. CDR3 amino acids: CATSRESVDWDRGYGYTF.